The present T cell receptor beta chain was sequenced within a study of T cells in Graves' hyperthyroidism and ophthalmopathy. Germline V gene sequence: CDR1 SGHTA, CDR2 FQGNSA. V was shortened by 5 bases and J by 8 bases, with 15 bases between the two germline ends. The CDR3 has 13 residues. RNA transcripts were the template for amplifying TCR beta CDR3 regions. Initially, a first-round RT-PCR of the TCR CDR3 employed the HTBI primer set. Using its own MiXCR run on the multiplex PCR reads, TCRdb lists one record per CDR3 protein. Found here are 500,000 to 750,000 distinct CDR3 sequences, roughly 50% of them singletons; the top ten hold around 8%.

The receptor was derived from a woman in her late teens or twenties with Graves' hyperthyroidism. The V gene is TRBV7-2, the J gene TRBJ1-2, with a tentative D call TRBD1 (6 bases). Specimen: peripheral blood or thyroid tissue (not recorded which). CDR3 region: CASSPSTGMGYTF. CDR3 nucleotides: TGTGCCAGCAGCCCCAGCACAGGGATGGGCTACACCTTC.